Presented here are 32 T cell receptor beta chains from one specimen sequenced in a study of blood T cell repertoires in COVID-19. Assay: immunoSEQ multiplex PCR; the TCRdb copy retains only in-frame clones and omits some. The sample consists of 100,000 to 120,000 clones, around 86% of them appearing once. The sample comprised peripheral blood. The receptors were gathered from a woman aged 70-85 years with acute or convalescent COVID-19.

The chain carries TRBV29-1 and TRBJ2-7; 9 nucleotides line up with TRBD1. V shed 7 bases, J shed 2 bases, and the junction held 9 bases outside the gene matches. This CDR3 region has 14 residues. Germline values: CDR1 SQVTM, CDR2 ANQGSEA. CDR3 residues: CSAVRDREAYEQYF. CDR3 bases: TGCAGCGCAGTCCGGGACAGGGAAGCCTACGAGCAGTACTTC.

The chain carries TRBV4-3 and TRBJ2-3, with a weak D call TRBD1 (5 bases). Germline V gives CDR1 LGHNA, CDR2 YSLEER. V dropped 3 bases and J dropped 1 base, with 14 bases sitting between them. This CDR3 region has 16 residues. CDR3 in amino acids: CASSQTLGARTDTQYF. The CDR3 bases are TGCGCCAGCAGCCAGACTTTAGGGGCACGCACAGATACGCAGTATTTT.

The chain employs TRBV6-1 and TRBJ1-2, with 8 bases that match TRBD1. The length of the CDR3 is 16 residues. Germline CDR1 reads MNHNS; CDR2 reads SASEGT. Trimming removed 4 bases from V and 0 bases from J; junction bases left unmatched: 7. CDR3 region: CASSARGQGSNYGYTF. The CDR3 DNA reads TGTGCCAGCAGTGCCCGTGGACAGGGATCTAACTATGGCTACACCTTC.

J is TRBJ2-1 and V is TRBV19, with no clear D. The CDR3 has 13 residues. Germline CDR1 is LNHDA and CDR2 is SQIVND (reference sequence). V lost 3 bases to trimming and J lost 4 bases, with 7 bases between them. The CDR3 loop reads CASSMRKYNEQFF. CDR3 in DNA: TGTGCCAGTAGTATGCGGAAATACAATGAGCAGTTCTTC.

This rearrangement joins TRBV6-5 to TRBJ1-1, with D tentatively TRBD1 (5 bases). This CDR3 spans 11 amino acids. Trimming stripped 5 bases from V and 6 bases from J, with 7 bases between. Germline values: CDR1 MNHEY, CDR2 SVGAGI. CDR3 DNA: TGTGCCAGCAGTCAGGGTGCTGAAGCTTTCTTT. Its translation is CASSQGAEAFF.

The chain combines TRBV5-5 with TRBJ1-5; D is unclear. The germline V gene has CDR1 SGHKS and CDR2 YYEKEE (reference sequence). The CDR3 totals 16 residues. V lost 1 base and J 0 bases, leaving 11 bases between the germline ends. The CDR3 protein is CASSLIPGLSNQPQHF. The CDR3 nucleotides are TGTGCCAGCAGCTTGATTCCTGGGCTTAGCAATCAGCCCCAGCATTTT.

The CDR3 spells CASSPQGINQPQHF. The CDR3 coding sequence is TGTGCCAGCAGTCCCCAGGGGATTAATCAGCCCCAGCATTTT. J is TRBJ1-5 and V is TRBV6-5; TRBD1 might be the D (6 bases). Trimming stripped 5 bases from V and 4 bases from J, with 12 bases between. The CDR3 spans 14 residues. The germline V gene encodes CDR1 MNHEY and CDR2 SVGAGI.

The gene calls are TRBV7-3 and TRBJ1-1, with D maybe TRBD1 (5 bases). V lost 6 bases and J lost 7, with 15 bases in between. Germline lookup yields CDR1 SGHTA and CDR2 FQGTGA. The CDR3 has 13 amino acids. The CDR3 loop reads CASSSQGGIEAFF. In DNA, the CDR3 is TGTGCCAGCAGTAGTCAGGGCGGCATTGAAGCTTTCTTT. Supplemented by reference TRBV7-3 and TRBJ1-1, the full variable domain reads GAGVSQTPSNKVTEKGKYVELRCDPISGHTALYWYRQSLGQGPEFLIYFQGTGAADDSGLPNDRFFAVRPEGSVSTLKIQRTERGDSAVYLCASSSQGGIEAFFGQGTRLTVV.

The chain is built from TRBV5-1 and TRBJ2-1, with D perhaps matching TRBD1 (6 bases). CDR3 length: 15 amino acids. The V gene lost 0 bases and the J gene lost 5 bases, with 12 bases spanning the gap. The germline V gene has CDR1 SGHRS and CDR2 YFSETQ. The CDR3, as DNA: TGCGCCAGCAGCTTGGTTCCAGGGGCGCACAATGAGCAGTTCTTC. This codes for CASSLVPGAHNEQFF.

V gene TRBV19 combines with J gene TRBJ1-2; a weak D match, TRBD1 (6 bases). Trimming pared 5 bases from V and 8 bases from J, leaving 21 bases between. The CDR3 is 15 amino acids. Per the germline V gene, CDR1 is LNHDA and CDR2 is SQIVND (reference sequence). The CDR3 sequence: CASSWGGTRGLGYTF. CDR3 nucleotide sequence: TGTGCCAGTAGTTGGGGTGGCACCAGGGGATTGGGCTACACCTTC.

The genes are TRBV3-1 (or the pseudogene TRBV3-2) and TRBJ2-7, with 8 bases lining up with TRBD2. There are 14 residues in the CDR3. Germline loops: CDR1 LGHDT, CDR2 YNNKEL (reference sequence). V trimming: 3 bases; J trimming: 9 bases; junction bases outside the gene matches: 10. The CDR3 region is CASSQRVAGPWQYF. CDR3 DNA: TGTGCCAGCAGCCAGAGGGTAGCGGGACCTTGGCAGTACTTC.

The chain recombines TRBV11-2 with TRBJ2-1; D gene ambiguous. Looked up from germline, CDR1 is SGHAT and CDR2 is FQNNGV. V lost 5 bases and J lost 7, with 9 bases in between. The CDR3 extends over 12 amino acids. The CDR3 bases are TGTGCCAGCAGCCTCGACTGGAATGAGCAGTTCTTC. It specifies CASSLDWNEQFF.

The V gene is TRBV2, the J gene TRBJ2-6, with D perhaps TRBD1 (6 bases). Germline CDR1 and CDR2: SNHLY and FYNNEI. Trimming removed 7 bases at V and 0 bases at J, with 16 bases between. This CDR3 spans 17 amino acids. The CDR3 coding sequence is TGTGCCAGCACCCGCCCAGGGGTACTCTCTGGGGCCAACGTCCTGACTTTC. Residues: CASTRPGVLSGANVLTF.

The J gene is TRBJ1-2, the V gene TRBV6-5; perhaps TRBD1 as D (5 bases). CDR3 length equals 13 residues. The V end was cut by 8 bases, the J end by 10 bases, with 20 bases between. Germline V gene sequence: CDR1 MNHEY, CDR2 SVGAGI. The CDR3, as DNA: TGTGCCAGCTCCCCGACAGTCCGATCCGACTACACCTTC. It codes for CASSPTVRSDYTF.

The chain recombines TRBV28 with TRBJ2-1, with 11 bases fitting TRBD2. Germline V CDR1 and CDR2: MDHEN, SYDVKM. Unmatched junction bases numbered 7, after V lost 2 bases and J lost 7 bases. This CDR3 spans 16 amino acids. CDR3 DNA sequence: TGTGCCAGCAGTTTAATAACTAGCGGGAGTGGTAATGAGCAGTTCTTC. It specifies CASSLITSGSGNEQFF.

This sequence joins TRBV7-6 and TRBJ2-7; possibly TRBD2 for D (7 bases). The CDR3 has 15 amino acids. The ends were cut back, 5 bases at V and 0 bases at J, with 14 bases in the middle. Germline CDR1 is SGHVS and CDR2 is FNYEAQ. The CDR3 region has the DNA TGTGCCAGCAGCCCTGTGGGAGGGGGCTCCTACGAGCAGTACGTC. This translates into CASSPVGGGSYEQYV.

The chain joins TRBV28 to TRBJ1-5; TRBD1 matches 7 bases. Germline assignment: CDR1 MDHEN and CDR2 SYDVKM. This CDR3 contains 16 residues. V lost 5 bases to trimming and J lost 4 bases; unmatched junction nucleotides: 11. CDR3 nucleotide sequence: TGTGCCAGCAGTCCGACCTTAGGGGGCCCTAATCAGCCCCAGCATTTT. Residues: CASSPTLGGPNQPQHF. Filled out from reference TRBV28 and TRBJ1-5, the complete variable domain reads DVKVTQSSRYLVKRTGEKVFLECVQDMDHENMFWYRQDPGLGLRLIYFSYDVKMKEKGDIPEGYSVSREKKERFSLILESASTNQTSMYLCASSPTLGGPNQPQHFGDGTRLSIL.

The genes are TRBV12-5 and TRBJ2-5, with D possibly matching TRBD1 (5 bases). This CDR3 is built from 13 residues. CDR1 and CDR2 (germline): LGHNT, FRNRAP. Between the trimmed V and J ends, which lost 3 bases and 6 bases, there was a span of 11 bases. Here the CDR3 DNA reads TGTGCTAGTGGTTTCGGACAAGTGAAGACCCAGTACTTC. It translates to CASGFGQVKTQYF.

This sequence joins TRBV5-6 and TRBJ1-2, with D hard to call. This CDR3 is 14 amino acids long. V was shortened by 2 bases and J by 4 bases, with 12 bases between the two germline ends. CDR1 is SGHDT and CDR2 is YYEEEE in the germline V gene. As DNA, the CDR3 is TGTGCCAGCAGCTTATGGAGGGCAGCCTATGGCTACACCTTC. Protein: CASSLWRAAYGYTF.

The chain joins TRBV27 to TRBJ1-5; 9 bases agree with TRBD1. Losses at the gene ends were 5 bases for V and 7 bases for J; bases not matched to a gene: 9. Germline V gene sequence: CDR1 MNHEY, CDR2 SMNVEV (reference sequence). This CDR3 is 15 amino acids long. The DNA for the CDR3 is TGTGCCAGCAGTCCGAACAGGGGGCCGGAACAGCCCCAGCATTTT. This sequence encodes CASSPNRGPEQPQHF.

This clone showed up just a few times. J is TRBJ2-1 and V is TRBV9, with 14 bases aligning to TRBD2. Losses at the gene ends were 0 bases for V and 1 base for J; bases not matched to a gene: 6. This CDR3 comprises 19 residues. Germline V CDR1 and CDR2: SGDLS, YYNGEE. The CDR3 loop reads CASSVAGTSGSGSYNEQFF. Here the CDR3 DNA reads TGTGCCAGCAGCGTAGCAGGGACTAGCGGGAGTGGGTCCTACAATGAGCAGTTCTTC.

This clone was found a few times. The chain carries TRBV7-3 and TRBJ2-3; 9 positions agree with TRBD2. J lost 3 bases, V lost 5 bases, and 6 bases had no gene match. CDR1 SGHTA and CDR2 FQGTGA come from the germline V gene. This CDR3 has 15 residues. The CDR3 DNA follows: TGTGCCAGCAGCCCACGAGCGGGGGGAACAGATACGCAGTATTTT. It encodes CASSPRAGGTDTQYF.

There are a few counts of this clone. J is TRBJ2-2 and V is TRBV6-5; tentatively, D is TRBD1 (7 bases). The CDR3 is made up of 15 amino acids. Germline values: CDR1 MNHEY, CDR2 SVGAGI. The V gene lost 6 bases and the J gene lost 0 bases, with 11 bases spanning the gap. CDR3 bases: TGTGCCAGCAGGGGGGGACAGACGAACACCGGGGAGCTGTTTTTT. Protein: CASRGGQTNTGELFF.

The CDR3 DNA reads TGTGCCAGCAGCACCGAACAGGGCTCTGGGGCCAACGTCCTGACTTTC. As protein: CASSTEQGSGANVLTF. The chain employs TRBV9 and TRBJ2-6; TRBD1 might be the D (6 bases). The length of the CDR3 is 16 residues. CDR1 and CDR2 from the germline V gene are SGDLS and YYNGEE. Trimming removed 4 bases at V and 0 bases at J, with 11 bases between.

The rearrangement links TRBV6-5 to TRBJ1-1, with 7 bases fitting TRBD1. Germline loops: CDR1 MNHEY, CDR2 SVGAGI. The CDR3 has 13 residues. V dropped 0 bases and J dropped 11; count of bases not matched to a gene: 6. CDR3 protein: CASSYSGGQPAFF. Here the CDR3 DNA reads TGTGCCAGCAGTTACTCCGGGGGACAGCCTGCTTTCTTT.

V is TRBV19 and J is TRBJ1-4, with TRBD1 as a possible D gene (5 bases). There are 16 residues in the CDR3. The germline V gene has CDR1 LNHDA and CDR2 SQIVND (reference sequence). Trimming left V 7 bases short and J 8 bases short, with 23 bases between. The CDR3 DNA reads TGTGCCAGTAATTTCGCGGACAAGGGAAATTCCGAAAAACTGTTTTTT. Protein product: CASNFADKGNSEKLFF.

This rearrangement joins TRBV5-3 to TRBJ2-4; TRBD1 is a possible D gene (6 bases). TRBV5-3 is an ORF, and what it does is uncertain. Trimming stripped 0 bases from V and 2 bases from J, with 12 bases between. The CDR3 runs 16 residues. The CDR3 is CARSLGTQGPKNIQYF. CDR3 coding DNA: TGTGCCAGAAGCTTGGGTACACAGGGCCCCAAAAACATTCAGTACTTC.

CDR3 in DNA: TGTGCCAGCAGCCAGAGATCCGGGACAGGGGCGGGGGATACGCAGTATTTT. It is translated as CASSQRSGTGAGDTQYF. This chain links TRBV4-2 with TRBJ2-3; 10 nucleotides align to TRBD1. V lost 3 bases and J lost 6; bases outside the gene matches: 12. The CDR3 has 17 residues. Germline V gene sequence: CDR1 LGHNA, CDR2 YNFKEQ.

The chain recombines TRBV29-1 with TRBJ1-1, with unresolved D. The CDR3 is made up of 14 amino acids. CDR1 SQVTM and CDR2 ANQGSEA come from the germline V gene. Trimming shortened V by 4 bases and J by 11 bases, and 23 bases separated the two germline ends. CDR3 sequence: CSVVAHEERIRAFF. DNA of the CDR3: TGCAGCGTTGTAGCACATGAAGAGAGGATTCGTGCTTTCTTT. Filled out from reference TRBV29-1 and TRBJ1-1, the complete variable domain reads SAVISQKPSRDICQRGTSLTIQCQVDSQVTMMFWYRQQPGQSLTLIATANQGSEATYESGFVIDKFPISRPNLTFSTLTVSNMSPEDSSIYLCSVVAHEERIRAFFGQGTRLTVV.

This clone has just a few counts. The gene calls are TRBV30 and TRBJ2-1; 10 bases are shared with TRBD2. Germline CDR1 and CDR2: GTSNPN and SVGIG (reference sequence). J was trimmed by 7 bases and V by 8 bases; bases with no gene match: 11. CDR3 length: 14 residues. CDR3: CARGSSGSKNEQFF. Here the CDR3 DNA reads TGTGCCCGGGGCTCTAGCGGGAGTAAAAATGAGCAGTTCTTC.

This sequence joins TRBV27 and TRBJ1-1; TRBD1 is a possible D gene (6 bases). Per germline, CDR1 MNHEY and CDR2 SMNVEV (reference sequence). Trimming left V 3 bases short and J 3 bases short, with 11 bases between. The length of the CDR3 is 14 residues. The CDR3: CASSFQGWDTEAFF. The CDR3 DNA sequence: TGTGCCAGCAGTTTTCAGGGGTGGGACACTGAAGCTTTCTTT.

This sequence joins TRBV28 and TRBJ1-2; tentatively, D is TRBD1 (6 bases). V gave up 0 bases and J gave up 0 bases, with 11 bases separating them. CDR3 size: 16 residues. Germline V gene data show CDR1 as MDHEN and CDR2 as SYDVKM. CDR3 DNA: TGTGCCAGCAGTTTATGGGGACGGACAGCTAACTATGGCTACACCTTC. As protein: CASSLWGRTANYGYTF.